The 3 T cell receptor beta chains given below trace back to one sample, sequenced in a study of metastatic and nonmetastatic thyroid tumors. All patients were treatment-naive before thyroid surgery. Using MiXCR, TCRdb re-called clones from the PCR reads. The profile shows about 32,000 clones, more than 15% of them singletons. Sequencing was performed on blood. The source of these receptors is a female donor with papillary thyroid cancer or a benign thyroid nodule (not recorded which). Some clones in this sample may be carry-over from other donors' samples.

This clone was seen at least ten times. A read error may be the cause here, since a much bigger clone is one base away. Different DNA sequences within this sample yield the same CDR3. The gene calls are TRBV27 and TRBJ1-4; 8 nucleotides align to TRBD1. With V trimmed by 6 bases and J by 7 bases, 16 bases remained unmatched. Looked up from germline, CDR1 is MNHEY and CDR2 is SMNVEV (reference sequence). The CDR3 has 17 amino acids. The CDR3 here is CASSLRRTGWEPEKLFF. CDR3 DNA sequence: TGTGCCAGCAGCTTAAGGCGGACAGGGTGGGAGCCTGAAAAACTGTTTTTT. The full variable domain, in which reference TRBV27 and TRBJ1-4 provide the parts outside the CDR3, is EAQVTQNPRYLITVTGKKLTVTCSQNMNHEYMSWYRQDPGLGLRQIYYSMNVEVTDKGDVPEGYKVSRKEKRNFPLILESPSPNQTSLYFCASSLRRTGWEPEKLFFGSGTQLSVL.

The V and J genes are TRBV9 and TRBJ2-3, with a possible D match to TRBD2 (5 bases). The CDR3 has 18 amino acids. The V end was cut by 0 bases, the J end by 0 bases, with 17 bases between. CDR1 is SGDLS and CDR2 is YYNGEE in the germline V gene. CDR3 sequence (DNA): TGTGCCAGCAGCGTAGTGGGGAGACGATATCCTAGCACAGATACGCAGTATTTT. Translation gives CASSVVGRRYPSTDTQYF. Full variable domain (rest looked up from reference TRBV9 and TRBJ2-3): DSGVTQTPKHLITATGQRVTLRCSPRSGDLSVYWYQQSLDQGLQFLIQYYNGEERAKGNILERFSAQQFPDLHSELNLSSLELGDSALYFCASSVVGRRYPSTDTQYFGPGTRLTVL.

This clone was detected many times. The chain joins TRBV19 to TRBJ1-3, with 7 bases fitting TRBD1. V was pared by 8 bases and J by 5 bases, with 9 bases of the junction left unmatched. This CDR3 is built from 14 residues. Germline V gives CDR1 LNHDA, CDR2 SQIVND (reference sequence). CDR3 nucleotides: TGTGCCAGTGGACAGGCACTATTTCGAAACACCATATATTTT. Residues: CASGQALFRNTIYF.